This T cell receptor (beta chain) stems from a study of OX40 agonist ivuxolimab in advanced cancers. Turning to the study itself: Patients were treated with ivuxolimab, an agonistic anti-OX40 (CD134) antibody. The eligibility criteria allowed prior anti-PD-1, anti-PD-L1 or anti-CTLA-4 therapy, and around 40% had some. The study's findings and limits: Among the lowest levels of clonal expansion were found in partial responders at 0.1-3.0 mg/kg.

The CDR3 runs to 15 residues. Data came from immunoSEQ multiplex PCR; TCRdb stores just in-frame clones and leaves some out. The data contain some 79,000 clones, 80% to 90% of them singletons. Note on this clone: Its antigen is as yet unknown.

The rearrangement uses TRBV7-5 and TRBJ2-3; TRBD2 is the table's D call, not checked against the DNA. TRBV7-5 is described as a pseudogene. The clonotype was recovered from an adult with an advanced solid tumor such as melanoma, head and neck, liver or kidney cancer. The sample here was CD4+ or CD8+ T cells sorted from blood, taken in a trial of the OX40 agonist ivuxolimab. The CDR3 DNA sequence: TGTGCCAGAAGCCTGGGTGGAGGGTTCACAGATACGCAGTATTTT. Its protein product is CARSLGGGFTDTQYF.